The entry below describes one TCR beta chain. Its antigen is unidentified. The sample is drawn from a study of identical twins. Points from the study as a whole: Part of the zero-insertion signal could reflect confounding by invariant MAIT and iNKT cells.

The CDR3 is 14 residues long. The V and J ends lost 3 bases and 4 bases respectively, with 9 bases between them. Each CDR3 protein is one row after TCRdb ran MiXCR on the 5' RACE reads. The sample has 1.5 million to 2 million distinct CDR3 sequences, less than 40% seen once; the top ten hold approximately 0.29%. The J gene is TRBJ1-4, the V gene TRBV12-3 or TRBV12-4; possible D gene TRBD1, 5 bases. The clonotype originates from a newborn girl in good health. Sequencing was performed on cord blood. The CDR3 loop is CASSFRQGNEKLFF. CDR3 DNA: TGTGCCAGCAGTTTTAGGCAGGGTAATGAAAAACTGTTTTTT.